The entry that follows covers one T cell receptor beta chain sequence. Its specificity is not known. This entry belongs to a study of cytomegalovirus exposure and HLA in healthy donors. Whole-study results and caveats: Earlier analysis found most TCR beta V segments productive about 87% or about 30% of the time. Based on reports, TCR beta sequences accurately predicted HLA-A and HLA-B alleles for most subjects.

The PCR had 60 Vbeta and 13 Jbeta primers. TCRdb keeps only in-frame clones here, not all; method: immunoSEQ multiplex PCR. The repertoire has over 150,000 clones, around four fifths of them found once; the top ten carry over 0.95%. The CDR3 runs to 14 residues. V dropped 3 bases and J dropped 0 bases, with 9 bases sitting between them. Germline loops: CDR1 MGHDK, CDR2 SYGVNS. The rearrangement uses TRBV25-1 and TRBJ2-7; D may be TRBD2 (6 bases). The sequencing sample was made of PBMCs. This TCR came from a woman aged 50 to 60 in good health and CMV-seronegative. The CDR3 nucleotides are TGTGCCAGCAGTGATTACGGGAGCTCCTACGAGCAGTACTTC. This sequence encodes CASSDYGSSYEQYF.